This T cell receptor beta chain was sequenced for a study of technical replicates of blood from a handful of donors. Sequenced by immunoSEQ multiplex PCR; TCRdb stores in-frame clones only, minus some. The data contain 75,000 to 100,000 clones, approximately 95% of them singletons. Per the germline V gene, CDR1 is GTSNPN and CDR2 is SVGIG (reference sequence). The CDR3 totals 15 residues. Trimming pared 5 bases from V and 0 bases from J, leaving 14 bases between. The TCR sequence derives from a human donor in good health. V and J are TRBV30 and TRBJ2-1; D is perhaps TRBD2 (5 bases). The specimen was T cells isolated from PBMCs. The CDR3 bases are TGTGCCTGGCATAGAGGTGGGAGCTCCTACAATGAGCAGTTCTTC. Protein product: CAWHRGGSSYNEQFF.